The 26 T cell receptor beta chains reported below all come from one sample, sequenced in a study of blood T cell repertoires in COVID-19 (TCRdb year 2020). The library was built by means of the immunoSEQ multiplex PCR assay. This is the immuneACCESS table as TCRdb keeps it, with only in-frame sequences that have V and J called. A part of the clones is gone; compared with another copy, unresolved V genes explain less than half, and the rest is unexplained. The sample yields hundreds of thousands of clones; about nine tenths were counted once. Jointly, the top ten make up more than 5% of the sample. Sequenced material: peripheral blood. The receptors here all came from a woman between 45 and 65 years old with COVID-19, enrolled during active disease.

The J gene is TRBJ1-4, the V gene TRBV3-1 (or the pseudogene TRBV3-2); D uncertain. The CDR3 contains 14 residues. Germline V gene sequence: CDR1 LGHDT, CDR2 YNNKEL (reference sequence). V dropped 7 bases and J dropped 2 bases, with 11 bases sitting between them. CDR3 DNA sequence: TGTGCCAGCACCCGAGAGGCCACTAATGAAAAACTGTTTTTT. This codes for CASTREATNEKLFF.

The chain has TRBV7-9 and TRBJ2-2; D is undetermined. The CDR3 consists of 14 residues. Per the germline V gene, CDR1 is SEHNR and CDR2 is FQNEAQ (reference sequence). The V gene lost 7 bases and the J gene lost 0 bases, with 9 bases spanning the gap. The CDR3 reads CASTPSSNTGELFF. The CDR3 region has the DNA TGTGCCAGCACCCCGTCTTCGAACACCGGGGAGCTGTTTTTT.

CDR3 nucleotides: TGTGCCAGCAGCAGACAGGGCTCTGGAAACACCATATATTTT. Residues: CASSRQGSGNTIYF. The rearrangement joins TRBV7-8 to TRBJ1-3, with TRBD1 matching over 7 bases. The V gene's germline CDR1 is SGHVS and CDR2 FQNEAQ. The CDR3 runs 14 residues. Trimming took 5 bases from V and 0 from J; bases not matched to a gene: 1.

The chain joins TRBV25-1 to TRBJ2-1, with 15 bases identical to TRBD2. CDR1 and CDR2 (germline): MGHDK, SYGVNS. The CDR3 runs 16 residues. Trimming removed 5 bases from V and 10 bases from J; junction bases left unmatched: 9. CDR3 sequence: CASSRGLAGGPGEQFF. CDR3 bases: TGTGCCAGCAGTCGCGGACTAGCGGGAGGGCCGGGAGAGCAGTTCTTC.

The chain employs TRBV9 and TRBJ2-7, with 8 bases matching TRBD2. CDR1 is SGDLS, CDR2 YYNGEE, per germline. The CDR3 has 16 residues. V gave up 4 bases and J gave up 0 bases; unmatched junction bases: 9. Written as DNA, the CDR3 is TGTGCCAGCAGCCCCCTTCCGAGCGGGAGCTCCTACGAGCAGTACTTC. Translated, it gives CASSPLPSGSSYEQYF.

The sample holds a few counts of this clone. The V and J genes are TRBV9 and TRBJ2-5, with 7 nucleotides matching TRBD2. This CDR3 has 15 residues. Unmatched junction bases numbered 7, after V lost 0 bases and J lost 5 bases. The germline gives CDR1 SGDLS, CDR2 YYNGEE. The CDR3 protein is CASSVDRGSFETQYF. DNA for the CDR3: TGTGCCAGCAGCGTAGATCGCGGGAGCTTCGAGACCCAGTACTTC. The full variable domain, with the rest looked up from reference TRBV9 and TRBJ2-5, is DSGVTQTPKHLITATGQRVTLRCSPRSGDLSVYWYQQSLDQGLQFLIQYYNGEERAKGNILERFSAQQFPDLHSELNLSSLELGDSALYFCASSVDRGSFETQYFGPGTRLLVL.

The CDR3 DNA follows: TGCGCCAGCAGCCAAGATGATGCTAGCGGGAGCGCTAGCACAGATACGCAGTATTTT. It translates to CASSQDDASGSASTDTQYF. This chain joins TRBV4-1 and TRBJ2-3, with TRBD2 identical over 10 bases. The CDR3 length is 19 residues. From germline, CDR1 is MGHRA and CDR2 YSYEKL. With 0 bases clipped from V and 0 bases from J, the junction kept 9 bases outside the gene matches.

As regards this clone: The sample has other DNA sequences that encode this CDR3 too. This chain joins TRBV19 and TRBJ2-7; 9 nucleotides match TRBD2. J gave up 2 bases and V 5 bases, and 7 bases lay outside the gene matches. The CDR3 has 15 residues. Germline V gene data show CDR1 as LNHDA and CDR2 as SQIVND (reference sequence). The CDR3 here is CASSPAGTSTYEQYF. Written as DNA, the CDR3 is TGTGCCAGTAGTCCCGCCGGGACTAGCACCTACGAGCAGTACTTC.

This chain links TRBV18 with TRBJ2-5, with 8 bases fitting TRBD1. CDR1 and CDR2 (germline): KGHSH, LQKENI. The J segment lost 3 bases and the V segment lost 3 bases, leaving 9 bases of the junction unmatched. The CDR3 runs to 16 residues. CDR3 DNA: TGTGCCAGCTCACCCCCCGCAGGGGGCAATAAAGAGACCCAGTACTTC. Translated, it gives CASSPPAGGNKETQYF.

The chain employs TRBV7-7 and TRBJ2-1; 9 bases map to TRBD2. CDR3 size: 15 residues. The germline CDR1 and CDR2 sequences are SSHAT and FNYEAQ (reference sequence). After removal of 3 bases from V and 4 bases from J, the junction contained 4 bases not matched to a gene. CDR3 region: CASSLAGGPYNEQFF. CDR3 DNA sequence: TGTGCCAGCAGCTTGGCGGGAGGGCCATACAATGAGCAGTTCTTC.

V is TRBV30 and J is TRBJ1-4; D is unclear. Between the trimmed V and J ends, which lost 5 bases and 0 bases, there was a span of 13 bases. This CDR3 contains 15 residues. Germline V lookup: CDR1 GTSNPN, CDR2 SVGIG (reference sequence). CDR3 coding DNA: TGTGCCTGGCGGGTCGGGTACTCAACTAATGAAAAACTGTTTTTT. Translating it yields CAWRVGYSTNEKLFF.

This clone has a single count. This sequence joins TRBV4-2 and TRBJ1-1; possibly TRBD1 for D (5 bases). Looked up from germline, CDR1 is LGHNA and CDR2 is YNFKEQ. CDR3 size: 13 residues. Trimming took 4 bases from V and 7 from J, leaving 13 bases between them. The CDR3 nucleotides are TGTGCCAGCAGCCCTCGCAGGGCCCATGAAGCTTTCTTT. Translating it yields CASSPRRAHEAFF.

V and J are TRBV29-1 and TRBJ2-7; 7 bases align to TRBD1. After removal of 7 bases from V and 4 bases from J, the junction contained 10 bases not matched to a gene. Per germline, CDR1 SQVTM and CDR2 ANQGSEA. The CDR3 covers 13 residues. The DNA for the CDR3 is TGCAGCGCCGTGGACAGGCCCGCTTACGAGCAGTACTTC. Its protein is CSAVDRPAYEQYF.

The CDR3: CASRTGGPEKLFF. DNA for the CDR3: TGCGCCAGCCGGACAGGGGGCCCTGAAAAACTGTTTTTT. This chain links TRBV5-1 with TRBJ1-4; 11 nucleotides line up with TRBD1. Germline V gene sequence: CDR1 SGHRS, CDR2 YFSETQ. The CDR3 runs to 13 residues. The V and J ends lost 7 bases and 7 bases, in that order; junction bases with no gene match: 3.

The rearrangement uses TRBV27 and TRBJ2-7, with 7 bases matching TRBD1. The ends lost 5 bases at V and 1 base at J; junction bases unmatched: 2. This CDR3 is 13 amino acids long. Per the germline V gene, CDR1 is MNHEY and CDR2 is SMNVEV (reference sequence). The CDR3 loop is CASSPGQSYEQYF. DNA for the CDR3: TGTGCCAGCAGTCCGGGACAGTCCTACGAGCAGTACTTC.

This clone has a single count. The chain employs TRBV18 and TRBJ1-2; possibly TRBD1 for D (6 bases). CDR3 length: 17 residues. Germline CDR1 reads KGHSH; CDR2 reads LQKENI. Trimming cost V 0 bases and J 5 bases, with 19 bases left between them. Written as DNA, the CDR3 is TGTGCCAGCTCACCACCCTGGGACATGGTAGGGGAGTATGGCTACACCTTC. Protein sequence: CASSPPWDMVGEYGYTF.

The rearrangement links TRBV30 to TRBJ1-2; D is unclear. The CDR3 has 14 amino acids. The germline V gene has CDR1 GTSNPN and CDR2 SVGIG (reference sequence). Trimming took 2 bases from V and 8 from J, leaving 18 bases between them. The CDR3 region has the DNA TGTGCCTGGAGTTTCCCTTGGATGGCGAGGGGCTACACCTTC. Amino acids: CAWSFPWMARGYTF.

The chain employs TRBV6-6 and TRBJ2-5; 12 nucleotides align to TRBD2. The CDR3 has 14 amino acids. J lost 5 bases, V lost 5 bases, and 3 bases had no gene match. Germline V gene lookup returns CDR1 MNHNY and CDR2 SVGAGI (reference sequence). Written as DNA, the CDR3 is TGTGCCAGCAGTCGACTAGCGGGAGTGGAGACCCAGTACTTC. Translated: CASSRLAGVETQYF.

This sequence joins TRBV18 and TRBJ1-1, with D possibly being TRBD1 (6 bases). The V gene lost 0 bases and the J gene lost 5 bases, with 16 bases spanning the gap. Germline V gives CDR1 KGHSH, CDR2 LQKENI. CDR3 length equals 16 residues. CDR3 amino acids: CASSPPSQKGETEAFF. The CDR3 DNA sequence: TGTGCCAGCTCACCACCATCACAGAAGGGGGAGACTGAAGCTTTCTTT.

The chain joins TRBV18 to TRBJ2-5; a possible D gene is TRBD1 (6 bases). Trimming took off 2 bases at V and 2 bases at J, with 12 bases between the two ends. CDR1 and CDR2 (germline): KGHSH, LQKENI. CDR3 length: 15 amino acids. The CDR3 nucleotides read TGTGCCAGCTCACCAGGGAAGGGGGTTCAAGAGACCCAGTACTTC. It is translated as CASSPGKGVQETQYF. The entire variable domain, with the rest obtained from reference TRBV18 and TRBJ2-5, is as follows: NAGVMQNPRHLVRRRGQEARLRCSPMKGHSHVYWYRQLPEEGLKFMVYLQKENIIDESGMPKERFSAEFPKEGPSILRIQQVVRGDSAAYFCASSPGKGVQETQYFGPGTRLLVL.

The chain carries TRBV6-5 and TRBJ1-1; perhaps TRBD1 as D (5 bases). This CDR3 comprises 15 residues. Trimming left V 7 bases short and J 3 bases short, with 18 bases between. The V gene's germline CDR1 is MNHEY and CDR2 SVGAGI. CDR3 loop: CASTQVWQGYTEAFF. The DNA for the CDR3 is TGTGCCAGCACTCAAGTGTGGCAGGGATACACTGAAGCTTTCTTT.

Worth noting for this clone: Other DNA sequences in this specimen translate into the identical CDR3. V usage is TRBV27 and J usage is TRBJ2-7, with D possibly TRBD1 on 6 matching bases. V lost 0 bases, J lost 1 base, and 7 bases lay in between. This CDR3 spans 14 amino acids. Germline CDR1 and CDR2: MNHEY and SMNVEV (reference sequence). CDR3 loop: CASSLSTGSYEQYF. CDR3 sequence (DNA): TGTGCCAGCAGTTTATCGACAGGATCCTACGAGCAGTACTTC.

J is TRBJ2-7 and V is TRBV10-3, with 13 bases lining up with TRBD2. The V gene end was trimmed by 4 bases and the J gene end by 0 bases; junction bases not matched to a gene: 3. CDR3 length: 16 amino acids. Looked up from germline, CDR1 is ENHRY and CDR2 is SYGVKD. CDR3 nucleotide sequence: TGTGCCATCAGTGGGGGACTAGCGGGATCCTCCTACGAGCAGTACTTC. Protein sequence: CAISGGLAGSSYEQYF.

The J gene is TRBJ2-3, the V gene TRBV7-9, with a weak D call TRBD1 (6 bases). Germline CDR1 SEHNR, CDR2 FQNEAQ (reference sequence). CDR3 length: 16 residues. Trimming took 0 bases from V and 0 from J, leaving 10 bases between them. This chain's CDR3 is CASSLAPDRSTDTQYF. CDR3 coding DNA: TGTGCCAGCAGCTTAGCGCCGGACAGAAGCACAGATACGCAGTATTTT.

This clone came up once. The chain joins TRBV7-9 to TRBJ2-7, with unresolved D. There are 13 residues in the CDR3. CDR1 is SEHNR, CDR2 FQNEAQ, per germline (reference sequence). Trimming pared 5 bases from V and 3 bases from J, leaving 11 bases between. The CDR3 region has the DNA TGTGCCAGCAGCCCGCTAGAGATCTACGAGCAGTACTTC. Translating gives CASSPLEIYEQYF.

The chain combines TRBV11-2 with TRBJ2-7; 7 bases agree with TRBD2. Per germline, CDR1 SGHAT and CDR2 FQNNGV. The CDR3 spans 14 residues. V was pared by 5 bases and J by 3 bases, with 7 bases of the junction left unmatched. Here the CDR3 reads CASSPSGEHYEQYF. CDR3 DNA sequence: TGTGCCAGCAGCCCCAGCGGGGAACACTACGAGCAGTACTTC. Together with reference TRBV11-2 and TRBJ2-7, the CDR3 gives the full variable domain: EAGVAQSPRYKIIEKRQSVAFWCNPISGHATLYWYQQILGQGPKLLIQFQNNGVVDDSQLPKDRFSAERLKGVDSTLKIQPAKLEDSAVYLCASSPSGEHYEQYFGPGTRLTVT.